The 18 T cell receptor beta chains below all came from one sample that was sequenced in a study of T cell responses to AZD1222 COVID-19 vaccine. The repertoire was sequenced with immunoSEQ multiplex PCR; TCRdb's copy has only in-frame clones and lacks some. Of about 100,000 clones in the sample, about 87% were seen once. Sequencing used peripheral blood, obtained on day 0 of AZD1222 vaccination. The receptor source for this set is an adult in good health.

The chain uses TRBV11-3 and TRBJ2-3; D gene unclear. Germline CDR1 and CDR2: SGHNT and YENEEA. There are 13 residues in the CDR3. V shed 4 bases and J shed 6 bases, with 11 bases lying between them. The CDR3 loop reads CASSSWVGDTQYF. For the CDR3, the DNA is TGTGCCAGCAGCTCGTGGGTTGGCGATACGCAGTATTTT.

Only a few counts were recorded for this clone. The chain joins TRBV7-2 to TRBJ1-6; D uncertain. The CDR3 runs to 16 residues. Trimming stripped 2 bases from V and 5 bases from J, with 13 bases between. Looked up from germline, CDR1 is SGHTA and CDR2 is FQGNSA. The CDR3 sequence: CASSLRGNRNNSPLHF. The CDR3 DNA reads TGTGCCAGCAGCTTACGTGGAAACCGTAATAATTCACCCCTCCACTTT.

The chain joins TRBV5-1 to TRBJ1-6, with D perhaps TRBD1 (6 bases). Trimming left V 2 bases short and J 8 bases short, with 11 bases between. The CDR3 loop spans 14 amino acids. From germline, CDR1 is SGHRS and CDR2 YFSETQ. The CDR3, as DNA: TGCGCCAGCAGCTTCTCGGGGGGCGATTCACCCCTCCACTTT. Residues: CASSFSGGDSPLHF.

The table lists this clone with a count of one. The CDR3 DNA reads as TGTGCCAGCAGCTTAGGAAGCGGGGGGGGTATAGAGACCCAGTACTTC. Translating gives CASSLGSGGGIETQYF. This chain uses TRBV7-2 with TRBJ2-5, with 10 bases lining up with TRBD2. Looked up from germline, CDR1 is SGHTA and CDR2 is FQGNSA. The CDR3 sequence is 16 residues long. V shed 1 base, J shed 4 bases, and the junction held 6 bases outside the gene matches.

This rearrangement joins TRBV7-2 to TRBJ2-1; TRBD1 matches at 7 bases. In germline, CDR1 is SGHTA, CDR2 FQGNSA. The CDR3 spans 15 residues. The junction had 7 bases not matched to a gene; V was cut back by 4 bases and J by 4 bases. The CDR3 DNA is TGTGCCAGCAGCTCAGACAGGGCCAGGTACAATGAGCAGTTCTTC. It encodes CASSSDRARYNEQFF.

J is TRBJ1-2 and V is TRBV5-1; 8 nucleotides line up with TRBD1. CDR3 size: 15 residues. CDR1 SGHRS and CDR2 YFSETQ come from the germline V gene. Trimming at V came to 4 bases and at J to 4 bases, leaving 9 bases not matched to a gene. CDR3 DNA sequence: TGCGCCAGCAGCATAGGACAGGGCACTTTCTATGGCTACACCTTC. Translating it yields CASSIGQGTFYGYTF.

This chain connects TRBV3-1 (or the pseudogene TRBV3-2) to TRBJ1-1; perhaps TRBD1 as D (6 bases). Trimming cost V 2 bases and J 0 bases, with 10 bases left between them. The CDR3 consists of 15 residues. The germline V gene encodes CDR1 LGHDT and CDR2 YNNKEL (reference sequence). DNA of the CDR3: TGTGCCAGCAGCCAACGGGGGGCCATGAACACTGAAGCTTTCTTT. This sequence encodes CASSQRGAMNTEAFF.

This clone was seen just once. The chain uses TRBV7-9 and TRBJ1-1; D not certain. Germline CDR1 and CDR2: SEHNR and FQNEAQ (reference sequence). Between the trimmed V and J ends, which lost 3 bases and 3 bases, there was a span of 8 bases. This CDR3 has 13 amino acids. CDR3 sequence (DNA): TGTGCCAGCAGCTTCGTCGGGGACACTGAAGCTTTCTTT. Its protein is CASSFVGDTEAFF.

This chain links TRBV5-5 with TRBJ2-1; 9 positions match TRBD2. Germline V lookup: CDR1 SGHKS, CDR2 YYEKEE (reference sequence). This CDR3 has 15 amino acids. Trimming removed 6 bases from V and 9 bases from J; junction bases left unmatched: 13. CDR3 DNA sequence: TGTGCCAGCAACCCGGGGCTGGGACTAGCTATTGAGCAGTTCTTC. Translated: CASNPGLGLAIEQFF.

The rearrangement uses TRBV19 and TRBJ1-5; the D is unclear. Between the trimmed V and J ends, which lost 6 bases and 4 bases, there was a span of 16 bases. Germline lookup yields CDR1 LNHDA and CDR2 SQIVND (reference sequence). The CDR3 spans 15 residues. The CDR3 region is CASRDGPRRNQPQHF. CDR3 nucleotide sequence: TGTGCCAGTAGAGATGGGCCACGTAGGAATCAGCCCCAGCATTTT.

The chain couples TRBV2 to TRBJ1-5; D gene uncertain. Germline V gives CDR1 SNHLY, CDR2 FYNNEI. V lost 5 bases and J 6 bases, leaving 8 bases between the germline ends. The CDR3 loop spans 12 amino acids. CDR3 in DNA: TGTGCCAGCAGTTTGGAGGTTCAGCCCCAGCATTTT. This translates into CASSLEVQPQHF. Using reference TRBV2 and TRBJ1-5 for the parts outside the CDR3, the full variable domain is EPEVTQTPSHQVTQMGQEVILRCVPISNHLYFYWYRQILGQKVEFLVSFYNNEISEKSEIFDDQFSVERPDGSNFTLKIRSTKLEDSAMYFCASSLEVQPQHFGDGTRLSIL.

The chain has TRBV4-3 and TRBJ2-5, with 8 positions matching TRBD1. Germline assignment: CDR1 LGHNA and CDR2 YSLEER. The CDR3 is 18 residues long. The ends lost 0 bases at V and 4 bases at J; junction bases unmatched: 13. The DNA for the CDR3 is TGCGCCAGCAGCCAAGAGGTGGGCGACAGGGGCCGGGTAGAGACCCAGTACTTC. It translates to CASSQEVGDRGRVETQYF.

CDR3 protein: CASSLGTAYNSPLHF. As DNA, the CDR3 is TGTGCCAGCAGCTTGGGGACAGCTTATAATTCACCCCTCCACTTT. The chain combines TRBV5-4 with TRBJ1-6, with D tentatively TRBD1 (6 bases). The V end lost 0 bases, the J end lost 4 bases, and 8 bases lay between the germline ends. There are 15 residues in the CDR3. Looked up from germline, CDR1 is SGHNT and CDR2 is YYREEE (reference sequence).

The rearrangement links TRBV7-6 to TRBJ2-2; no clear D gene. CDR1 SGHVS and CDR2 FNYEAQ come from the germline V gene. V lost 5 bases and J lost 3, with 10 bases in between. The CDR3 loop spans 14 amino acids. CDR3 region: CASSLGWDTGELFF. In nucleotides, the CDR3 is TGTGCCAGCAGCCTGGGTTGGGACACCGGGGAGCTGTTTTTT.

The chain carries TRBV28 and TRBJ1-1; D remains ambiguous. The V end was cut by 7 bases, the J end by 0 bases, with 6 bases between. CDR1 and CDR2 (germline): MDHEN, SYDVKM. The CDR3 runs 12 residues. The CDR3, as DNA: TGTGCCAGCAAACGTGTGAACACTGAAGCTTTCTTT. Encoded protein: CASKRVNTEAFF.

The chain uses TRBV19 and TRBJ2-5; the match to TRBD2 covers 8 bases. The CDR3 covers 15 residues. The V gene's germline CDR1 is LNHDA and CDR2 SQIVND (reference sequence). J lost 4 bases, V lost 3 bases, and 7 bases had no gene match. The CDR3 region is CASSMAGGLGETQYF. As DNA, the CDR3 is TGTGCCAGTAGTATGGCGGGGGGTTTGGGAGAGACCCAGTACTTC.

The chain employs TRBV5-4 and TRBJ2-5; TRBD1 matches at 10 bases. In germline, CDR1 is SGHNT, CDR2 YYREEE (reference sequence). CDR3 length equals 17 residues. Trimming cost V 2 bases and J 1 base; bases outside gene matches: 8. The CDR3, as DNA: TGTGCCAGCAGCTTAAAGTCGACAGGGGGCGGCCAAGAGACCCAGTACTTC. It specifies CASSLKSTGGGQETQYF.

This chain connects TRBV2 to TRBJ1-2; tentatively, D is TRBD1 (5 bases). The CDR3 covers 16 residues. V was shortened by 8 bases and J by 0 bases, with 19 bases between the two germline ends. Germline CDR1 reads SNHLY; CDR2 reads FYNNEI. CDR3 DNA: TGTGCCAGCCGAGGATTAATTGGGGGTACTAACTATGGCTACACCTTC. This translates into CASRGLIGGTNYGYTF.